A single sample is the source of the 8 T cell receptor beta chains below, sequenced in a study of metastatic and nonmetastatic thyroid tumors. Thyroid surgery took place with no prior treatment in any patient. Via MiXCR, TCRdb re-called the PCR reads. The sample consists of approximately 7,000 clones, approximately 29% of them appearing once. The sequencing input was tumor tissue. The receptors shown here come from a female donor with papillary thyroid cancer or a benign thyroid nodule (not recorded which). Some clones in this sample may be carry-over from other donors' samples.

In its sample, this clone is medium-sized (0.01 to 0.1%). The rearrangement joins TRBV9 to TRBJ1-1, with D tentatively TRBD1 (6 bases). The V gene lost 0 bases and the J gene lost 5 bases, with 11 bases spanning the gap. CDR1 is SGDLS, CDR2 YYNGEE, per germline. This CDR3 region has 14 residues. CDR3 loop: CASSVGGARTEAFF. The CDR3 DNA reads TGTGCCAGCAGCGTAGGGGGGGCGAGGACTGAAGCTTTCTTT.

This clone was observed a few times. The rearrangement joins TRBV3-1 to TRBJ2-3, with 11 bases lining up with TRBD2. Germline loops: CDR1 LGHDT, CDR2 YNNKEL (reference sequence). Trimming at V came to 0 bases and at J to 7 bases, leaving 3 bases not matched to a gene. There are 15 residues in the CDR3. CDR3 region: CASSQDTSGGNTQYF. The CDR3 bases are TGTGCCAGCAGCCAAGACACTAGCGGGGGCAATACGCAGTATTTT.

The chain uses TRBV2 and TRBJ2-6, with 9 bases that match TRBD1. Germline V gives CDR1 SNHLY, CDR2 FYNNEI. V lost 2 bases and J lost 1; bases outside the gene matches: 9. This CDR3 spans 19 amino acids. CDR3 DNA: TGTGCCAGCAGTGAACCGACGGGGACAGGGTTTTCTGGGGCCAACGTCCTGACTTTC. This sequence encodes CASSEPTGTGFSGANVLTF. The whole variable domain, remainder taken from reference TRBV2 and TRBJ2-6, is EPEVTQTPSHQVTQMGQEVILRCVPISNHLYFYWYRQILGQKVEFLVSFYNNEISEKSEIFDDQFSVERPDGSNFTLKIRSTKLEDSAMYFCASSEPTGTGFSGANVLTFGAGSRLTVL.

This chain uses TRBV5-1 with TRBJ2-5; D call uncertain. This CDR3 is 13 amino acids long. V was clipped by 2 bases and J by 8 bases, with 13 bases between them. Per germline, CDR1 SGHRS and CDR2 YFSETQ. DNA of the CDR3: TGCGCCAGCAGCTTATGGGGTGATAGTACCCAGTACTTC. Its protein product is CASSLWGDSTQYF.

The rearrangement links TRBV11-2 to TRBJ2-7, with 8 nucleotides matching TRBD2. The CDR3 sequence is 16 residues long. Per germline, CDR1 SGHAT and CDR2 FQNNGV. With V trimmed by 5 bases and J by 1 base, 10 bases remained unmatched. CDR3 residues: CASSPGGVAGSYEQYF. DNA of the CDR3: TGTGCCAGCAGCCCGGGGGGGGTAGCGGGGTCCTACGAGCAGTACTTC.

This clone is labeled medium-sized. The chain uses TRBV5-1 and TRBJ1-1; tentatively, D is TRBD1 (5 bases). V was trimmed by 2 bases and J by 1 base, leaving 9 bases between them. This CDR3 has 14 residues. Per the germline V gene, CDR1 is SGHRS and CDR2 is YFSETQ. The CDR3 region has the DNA TGCGCCAGCAGCTTAAACGGGGCGAACACTGAAGCTTTCTTT. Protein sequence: CASSLNGANTEAFF.

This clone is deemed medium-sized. The CDR3 DNA is TGTGCCAGCAGTTTATGGGTGGGAGACACCGGGGAGCTGTTTTTT. Translating it yields CASSLWVGDTGELFF. The chain carries TRBV28 and TRBJ2-2; a possible D gene is TRBD2 (5 bases). In germline, CDR1 is MDHEN, CDR2 SYDVKM. This CDR3 region has 15 residues. The V end was cut by 0 bases, the J end by 3 bases, with 8 bases between.

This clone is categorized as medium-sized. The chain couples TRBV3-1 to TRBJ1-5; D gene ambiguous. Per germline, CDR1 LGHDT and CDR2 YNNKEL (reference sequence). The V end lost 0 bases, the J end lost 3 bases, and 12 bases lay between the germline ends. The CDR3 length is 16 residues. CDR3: CASSQDKGLSNQPQHF. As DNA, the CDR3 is TGTGCCAGCAGCCAAGATAAGGGTTTGTCCAATCAGCCCCAGCATTTT.